This T cell receptor (beta chain) was obtained from a study of T cell repertoires in cytomegalovirus infection. Study overall: Evidence of both CMV infection and a matching HLA type came from public TCR beta signatures. Study observations and caveats: Adding up the frequency of public TCR beta families identified people who carried CMV plus the relevant HLA. CMV-specific TCR beta clonotypes restricted by HLA-C were the ones dominating the ex vivo response.

V dropped 3 bases and J dropped 5; count of bases not matched to a gene: 3. This CDR3 contains 15 residues. Germline CDR1 MDHEN, CDR2 SYDVKM. In TCRdb, the reads were re-called with MiXCR into one record per CDR3 protein. Found here are around 300,000 distinct CDR3 sequences, around 9.5% of them singletons; the top ten hold over 3.5%. This clonotype was observed many times. Its antigen is undetermined. The clonotype was recovered from a human donor in good health (CMV status not recorded). Some clones in this sample may be carry-over from other donors' samples. Sequenced material: PBMCs. The chain carries TRBV28 and TRBJ1-6, with TRBD1 identical over 8 bases. CDR3 bases: TGTGCCAGCAGTTTCTTACAGGGGGATAATTCACCCCTCCACTTT. Its translation is CASSFLQGDNSPLHF.